These 28 T cell receptor beta chains originate from one sample sequenced in a study of shared T cell receptors in the human thymus. Repertoires were generated with immunoSEQ multiplex PCR, while TCRdb's copy carries only in-frame clones and drops some. Of some 640,000 clones listed, roughly 86% were seen once; the top ten hold over 0.008%. Separately, the same data were catalogued under a study of human thymus T cells.

The sequenced sample was thymocytes. The source of these receptors is a boy in the first two years of life with a congenital heart defect.

CDR3 loop: CASSTPVLTSGGSTDTQYF. CDR3 in DNA: TGTGCCAGCAGCACCCCAGTCCTCACTAGCGGGGGTAGCACAGATACGCAGTATTTT. V and J are TRBV4-2 and TRBJ2-3, with 11 bases matching TRBD2. Per the germline V gene, CDR1 is LGHNA and CDR2 is YNFKEQ. This CDR3 has 19 amino acids. The J segment lost 0 bases and the V segment lost 5 bases, leaving 13 bases of the junction unmatched.

The V call is TRBV6-4, the J call TRBJ2-7; 11 bases line up with TRBD1. Trimming cost V 3 bases and J 10 bases; bases outside gene matches: 5. The CDR3 is made up of 13 amino acids. Germline V CDR1 and CDR2: MRHNA, SNTAGT. In nucleotides, the CDR3 is TGTGCCAGCAGTGATAGGACAGGGGGCGCACAGTACTTC. Amino acids: CASSDRTGGAQYF.

This chain links TRBV28 with TRBJ1-4, with TRBD1 matching 9 bases. Trimming took 5 bases from V and 5 from J; bases not matched to a gene: 6. Germline V gene sequence: CDR1 MDHEN, CDR2 SYDVKM. There are 15 residues in the CDR3. The CDR3 region has the DNA TGTGCCAGCAGTATAGAGGGGACAGGGAATGAAAAACTGTTTTTT. It codes for CASSIEGTGNEKLFF.

The CDR3 region is CASSVAGEGLNTEAFF. In DNA, the CDR3 is TGTGCCAGCAGCGTAGCCGGGGAGGGGTTGAACACTGAAGCTTTCTTT. The chain employs TRBV9 and TRBJ1-1; D is possibly TRBD1 (5 bases). The CDR3 contains 16 residues. Germline CDR1 and CDR2: SGDLS and YYNGEE. V lost 0 bases and J 0 bases, leaving 12 bases between the germline ends.

The J gene is TRBJ2-7, the V gene TRBV28, with TRBD1 matching 8 bases. Germline CDR1 MDHEN, CDR2 SYDVKM. Trimming cost V 4 bases and J 5 bases; bases outside gene matches: 7. The CDR3 is 14 amino acids. CDR3 coding DNA: TGTGCCAGCAGTTACGGGACAGGAGGCGACGAGCAGTACTTC. It encodes CASSYGTGGDEQYF.

V and J are TRBV11-2 and TRBJ1-4, with D perhaps TRBD1 (6 bases). The CDR3 has 15 amino acids. Between the trimmed V and J ends, which lost 4 bases and 7 bases, there was a span of 16 bases. Germline loops: CDR1 SGHAT, CDR2 FQNNGV. The DNA of the CDR3 is TGTGCCAGCAGCTCCCACAGGGCCTGGGGTGAAAAACTGTTTTTT. It codes for CASSSHRAWGEKLFF.

The chain uses TRBV29-1 and TRBJ2-5; 11 bases match TRBD1. The CDR3 length is 16 residues. After removal of 8 bases from V and 0 bases from J, the junction contained 11 bases not matched to a gene. Germline values: CDR1 SQVTM, CDR2 ANQGSEA. CDR3: CSFGQGAWKYQETQYF. CDR3 nucleotide sequence: TGCAGCTTTGGACAGGGGGCTTGGAAGTACCAAGAGACCCAGTACTTC.

The CDR3 DNA sequence: TGTGCCAGCAGCCAAGTCCGGGCAGGGACTTTACACGAGCAGTACTTC. It translates to CASSQVRAGTLHEQYF. This chain links TRBV14 with TRBJ2-7; D perhaps matches TRBD2 (6 bases). Deletions cut 1 base from V and 5 bases from J, with 18 bases between. The CDR3 runs 16 residues. Germline CDR1 is SGHDN and CDR2 is FVKESK. Based on the CDR3 plus reference TRBV14 and TRBJ2-7, the full variable domain is EAGVTQFPSHSVIEKGQTVTLRCDPISGHDNLYWYRRVMGKEIKFLLHFVKESKQDESGMPNNRFLAERTGGTYSTLKVQPAELEDSGVYFCASSQVRAGTLHEQYFGPGTRLTVT.

DNA of the CDR3: TGTGCTAGTGGTTTGGTCGTGGCCGCGGGCACCGGGGAGCTGTTTTTT. This sequence encodes CASGLVVAAGTGELFF. This rearrangement joins TRBV12-5 to TRBJ2-2; the D gene is possibly TRBD2 (5 bases). The CDR3 extends over 16 amino acids. Germline V lookup: CDR1 LGHNT, CDR2 FRNRAP. The V gene lost 0 bases and the J gene lost 4 bases, with 12 bases spanning the gap. The full variable domain, rest sourced from reference TRBV12-5 and TRBJ2-2, is DARVTQTPRHKVTEMGQEVTMRCQPILGHNTVFWYRQTMMQGLELLAYFRNRAPLDDSGMPKDRFSAEMPDATLATLKIQPSEPRDSAVYFCASGLVVAAGTGELFFGEGSRLTVL.

Here the CDR3 DNA reads TGTGCCAGCAGCTTGCTAGCGGGGGGGATTTCTTCAGGTACGCAGTATTTT. Translating it yields CASSLLAGGISSGTQYF. This chain joins TRBV7-2 and TRBJ2-3; 12 bases fit TRBD2. CDR3 size: 17 residues. CDR1 is SGHTA and CDR2 is FQGNSA in the germline V gene. The ends lost 3 bases at V and 8 bases at J; junction bases unmatched: 12.

The chain combines TRBV5-1 with TRBJ2-1; D perhaps matches TRBD2 (6 bases). This CDR3 has 16 residues. CDR1 is SGHRS, CDR2 YFSETQ, per germline. Trimming pared 6 bases from V and 0 bases from J, leaving 16 bases between. The CDR3 sequence is CASTTAGWSSYNEQFF. DNA of the CDR3: TGCGCCAGCACCACCGCGGGGTGGAGCTCCTACAATGAGCAGTTCTTC.

The rearrangement links TRBV30 to TRBJ1-4; D might be TRBD1 (6 bases). The length of the CDR3 is 14 residues. V lost 8 bases and J lost 3, with 16 bases in between. CDR1 is GTSNPN and CDR2 is SVGIG in the germline V gene (reference sequence). The CDR3 DNA is TGTGCCCATAGGGGTAGGGGGTCTAATGAAAAACTGTTTTTT. Translating it yields CAHRGRGSNEKLFF.

This chain links TRBV12-2 with TRBJ2-5; the DNA was not used to check the table's D call, TRBD2. TRBV12-2 is classified as a pseudogene. This CDR3 comprises 14 residues. The CDR3: CASRLYRLQETQYF. The CDR3 DNA sequence: TGTGCAAGTCGCTTATATCGTCTTCAAGAGACCCAGTACTTC.

This rearrangement joins TRBV5-5 to TRBJ2-7; TRBD1 matches 7 bases. Germline-derived CDR1 and CDR2 are SGHKS and YYEKEE (reference sequence). The J segment lost 2 bases and the V segment lost 3 bases, leaving 5 bases of the junction unmatched. There are 14 residues in the CDR3. The CDR3 coding sequence is TGTGCCAGCAGCTGGGACAGAACCCCCTACGAGCAGTACTTC. Translating it yields CASSWDRTPYEQYF. Full variable domain (remainder filled in from reference TRBV5-5 and TRBJ2-7): DAGVTQSPTHLIKTRGQQVTLRCSPISGHKSVSWYQQVLGQGPQFIFQYYEKEERGRGNFPDRFSARQFPNYSSELNVNALLLGDSALYLCASSWDRTPYEQYFGPGTRLTVT.

Worth noting for this clone: Other DNA sequences in this specimen translate into the identical CDR3. The CDR3 bases are TGTGCCAGCAGTGAATGGGGGCAGGTCGATAATTCACCCCTCCACTTT. It yields the protein CASSEWGQVDNSPLHF. J is TRBJ1-6 and V is TRBV6-1; tentative D call: TRBD1 (6 bases). V lost 2 bases to trimming and J lost 5 bases, with 13 bases between them. Germline V gene lookup returns CDR1 MNHNS and CDR2 SASEGT. The CDR3 extends over 16 amino acids.

The V gene is TRBV4-2, the J gene TRBJ2-5; D gene unclear. Germline-derived CDR1 and CDR2 are LGHNA and YNFKEQ. The CDR3 has 13 amino acids. V was trimmed by 1 base and J by 5 bases, leaving 8 bases between them. The CDR3 nucleotides read TGTGCCAGCAGCCAAGTCCTAGACGAGACCCAGTACTTC. This codes for CASSQVLDETQYF.

The chain couples TRBV5-4 to TRBJ2-1; tentatively, D is TRBD2 (7 bases). Trimming left V 6 bases short and J 3 bases short, with 16 bases between. CDR1 and CDR2 (germline): SGHNT, YYREEE (reference sequence). This CDR3 is 15 amino acids long. CDR3 loop: CASTRGAGSYNEQFF. The DNA for the CDR3 is TGTGCCAGCACCCGGGGGGCGGGTAGCTACAATGAGCAGTTCTTC. Combining the CDR3 with reference TRBV5-4 and TRBJ2-1 gives the whole variable domain ETGVTQSPTHLIKTRGQQVTLRCSSQSGHNTVSWYQQALGQGPQFIFQYYREEENGRGNFPPRFSGLQFPNYSSELNVNALELDDSALYLCASTRGAGSYNEQFFGPGTRLTVL.

The V and J genes are TRBV19 and TRBJ1-2; 8 nucleotides line up with TRBD1. CDR3 length: 14 amino acids. Trimming at V came to 5 bases and at J to 7 bases, leaving 9 bases not matched to a gene. In germline, CDR1 is LNHDA, CDR2 SQIVND (reference sequence). The CDR3 DNA sequence: TGTGCCAGTAGTGGGACCGACAGGGGATGTGGCTACACCTTC. This gives the protein CASSGTDRGCGYTF.

The count of this clone is one. J is TRBJ2-7 and V is TRBV7-9; D might be TRBD1 (6 bases). The V gene's germline CDR1 is SEHNR and CDR2 FQNEAQ (reference sequence). The V end was cut by 1 base, the J end by 6 bases, with 16 bases between. The CDR3 is 15 amino acids. The CDR3, as DNA: TGTGCCAGCAGCTTAGTCGGGGACACGCGCATCGAGCAGTACTTC. Translated: CASSLVGDTRIEQYF.

This chain links TRBV28 with TRBJ1-4; D remains ambiguous. There are 14 residues in the CDR3. Trimming shortened V by 3 bases and J by 7 bases, and 12 bases separated the two germline ends. Germline loops: CDR1 MDHEN, CDR2 SYDVKM. The DNA of the CDR3 is TGTGCCAGCAGTTTCCCGCGACAAGTTGAAAAACTGTTTTTT. Translating gives CASSFPRQVEKLFF. The complete variable domain, with remaining parts taken from reference TRBV28 and TRBJ1-4, reads DVKVTQSSRYLVKRTGEKVFLECVQDMDHENMFWYRQDPGLGLRLIYFSYDVKMKEKGDIPEGYSVSREKKERFSLILESASTNQTSMYLCASSFPRQVEKLFFGSGTQLSVL.

Concerning this clone itself: Other DNA variants within this sample encode the same CDR3. V and J are TRBV20-1 and TRBJ2-7, with unresolved D. There are 11 residues in the CDR3. CDR1 and CDR2 from the germline V gene are DFQATT and SNEGSKA (reference sequence). V lost 3 bases and J 6 bases, leaving 9 bases between the germline ends. CDR3 sequence: CSARGPGEQYF. CDR3 coding DNA: TGCAGTGCTAGGGGCCCTGGCGAGCAGTACTTC.

The V gene is TRBV9, the J gene TRBJ2-7, with D perhaps TRBD1 (6 bases). V lost 4 bases and J 7 bases, leaving 15 bases between the germline ends. The V gene's germline CDR1 is SGDLS and CDR2 YYNGEE. This CDR3 spans 13 amino acids. DNA for the CDR3: TGTGCCAGCAGCCCAGGGGACCCGGGGGAGCAGTACTTC. It specifies CASSPGDPGEQYF. The full variable domain, in which reference TRBV9 and TRBJ2-7 provide the parts outside the CDR3, is DSGVTQTPKHLITATGQRVTLRCSPRSGDLSVYWYQQSLDQGLQFLIQYYNGEERAKGNILERFSAQQFPDLHSELNLSSLELGDSALYFCASSPGDPGEQYFGPGTRLTVT.

The chain is built from TRBV5-6 and TRBJ1-1, with D perhaps matching TRBD1 (5 bases). This CDR3 has 19 residues. Germline V gives CDR1 SGHDT, CDR2 YYEEEE. The ends were cut back, 1 base at V and 2 bases at J, with 24 bases in the middle. In nucleotides, the CDR3 is TGTGCCAGCAGCTTGTTTCGAAACAGGCACACAAGATTTAACACTGAAGCTTTCTTT. Encoded protein: CASSLFRNRHTRFNTEAFF.

The chain employs TRBV30 and TRBJ2-7, with 12 bases aligning to TRBD2. From germline, CDR1 is GTSNPN and CDR2 SVGIG (reference sequence). The CDR3 runs to 19 residues. The ends lost 5 bases at V and 4 bases at J; junction bases unmatched: 21. The CDR3 nucleotides are TGTGCCTGGGCTTCTATAGCTCGGCCGACTAGCGGGAGAATATACGAGCAGTACTTC. This translates into CAWASIARPTSGRIYEQYF. Looking up the rest from reference TRBV30 and TRBJ2-7 gives the full variable domain: SQTIHQWPATLVQPVGSPLSLECTVEGTSNPNLYWYRQAAGRGLQLLFYSVGIGQISSEVPQNLSASRPQDRQFILSSKKLLLSDSGFYLCAWASIARPTSGRIYEQYFGPGTRLTVT.

The genes are TRBV6-1 and TRBJ1-5; D is possibly TRBD1 (6 bases). The CDR3 sequence is 14 residues long. Trimming took 6 bases from V and 6 from J, leaving 15 bases between them. Germline V gives CDR1 MNHNS, CDR2 SASEGT. The CDR3 sequence is CASRDNRVGQPQHF. Written as DNA, the CDR3 is TGTGCCAGCAGGGACAACAGGGTGGGTCAGCCCCAGCATTTT.

This chain joins TRBV6-4 and TRBJ1-1; 8 bases agree with TRBD1. Germline V gene sequence: CDR1 MRHNA, CDR2 SNTAGT. After removal of 4 bases from V and 4 bases from J, the junction contained 2 bases not matched to a gene. The CDR3 sequence is 13 residues long. CDR3 sequence: CASSATGGTEAFF. The CDR3 nucleotides read TGTGCCAGCAGTGCAACAGGGGGCACTGAAGCTTTCTTT.

V usage is TRBV4-1 and J usage is TRBJ1-1; TRBD1 matches at 7 bases. The V gene end was trimmed by 2 bases and the J gene end by 4 bases; junction bases not matched to a gene: 7. CDR3 length: 15 amino acids. Germline V gene lookup returns CDR1 MGHRA and CDR2 YSYEKL. CDR3: CASSQTGESGTEAFF. CDR3 coding DNA: TGCGCCAGCAGCCAAACAGGGGAGTCGGGCACTGAAGCTTTCTTT.

This chain uses TRBV29-1 with TRBJ1-1; perhaps TRBD1 as D (6 bases). Trimming shortened V by 3 bases and J by 3 bases, and 14 bases separated the two germline ends. This CDR3 comprises 14 residues. Germline lookup yields CDR1 SQVTM and CDR2 ANQGSEA. CDR3 coding DNA: TGCAGCGTTGATTTATCCCAGGGGTACACTGAAGCTTTCTTT. Translated: CSVDLSQGYTEAFF.